This TCR beta chain derives from a study of post-analysis software for immune sequencing data. Study outcomes and limitations: About 5 TRBV segments occurring more often in patients than controls included TRBV5-6, TRBV5-1 and TRBV20-1. Under the F measure, samples that were prepared in one batch clustered strongly together. Significantly decreased normalized Chao1 diversity was recorded for multiple sclerosis patients relative to controls.

This CDR3 contains 18 residues. Germline CDR1 reads LGHDT; CDR2 reads YNNKEL (reference sequence). Trimming took 3 bases from V and 2 from J, leaving 21 bases between them. Included in the TCR beta cDNA libraries were unique molecular identifiers. Around 500,000 cDNA molecules were recovered from an input of about 0.9 to 10 million T cells. One entry per CDR3 protein results from TCRdb running MiXCR on the PCR reads. The data contain roughly 600,000 distinct CDR3 sequences, about 44% of them singletons. This clonotype was picked up a small number of times. The antigen is unknown. The receptor was derived from a girl aged 5-17 years with multiple sclerosis. The rearrangement links TRBV3-1 to TRBJ2-3; D tentatively fits TRBD1 or TRBD2 (5 bases each). The sequenced material came from blood. The CDR3 loop is CASSQVWGKPLLTDTQYF. The DNA of the CDR3 is TGTGCCAGCAGCCAGGTTTGGGGGAAACCACTACTCACAGATACGCAGTATTTT.